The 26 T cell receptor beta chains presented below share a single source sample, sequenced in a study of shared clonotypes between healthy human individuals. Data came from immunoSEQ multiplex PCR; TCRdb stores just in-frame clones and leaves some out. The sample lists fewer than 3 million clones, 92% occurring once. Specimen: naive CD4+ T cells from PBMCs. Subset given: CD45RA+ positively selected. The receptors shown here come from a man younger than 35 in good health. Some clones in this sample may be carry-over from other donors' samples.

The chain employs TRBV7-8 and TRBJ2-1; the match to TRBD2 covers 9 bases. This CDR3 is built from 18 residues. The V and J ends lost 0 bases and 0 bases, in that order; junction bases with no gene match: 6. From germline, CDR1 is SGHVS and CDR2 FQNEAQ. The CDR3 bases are TGTGCCAGCAGCTTAGCTCCTAGCGGGGCCAGCTCCTACAATGAGCAGTTCTTC. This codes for CASSLAPSGASSYNEQFF.

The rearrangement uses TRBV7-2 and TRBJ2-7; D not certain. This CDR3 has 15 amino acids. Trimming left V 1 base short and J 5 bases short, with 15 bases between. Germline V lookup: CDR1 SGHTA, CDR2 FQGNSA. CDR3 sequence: CASSLVAGWSDEQYF. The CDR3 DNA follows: TGTGCCAGCAGCTTAGTAGCAGGATGGTCCGACGAGCAGTACTTC.

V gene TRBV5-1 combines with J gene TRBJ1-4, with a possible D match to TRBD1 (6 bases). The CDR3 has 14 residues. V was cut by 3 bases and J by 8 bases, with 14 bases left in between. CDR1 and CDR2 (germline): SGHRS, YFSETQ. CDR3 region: CASSSILDSEKLFF. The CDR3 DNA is TGCGCCAGCAGCTCAATACTGGACAGCGAAAAACTGTTTTTT.

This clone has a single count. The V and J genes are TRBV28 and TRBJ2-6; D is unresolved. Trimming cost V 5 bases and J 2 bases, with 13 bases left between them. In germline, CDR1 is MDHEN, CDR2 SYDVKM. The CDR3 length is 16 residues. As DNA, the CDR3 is TGTGCCAGCAGTAGCGATAGGGTCCCTGGGGCCAACGTCCTGACTTTC. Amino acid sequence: CASSSDRVPGANVLTF.

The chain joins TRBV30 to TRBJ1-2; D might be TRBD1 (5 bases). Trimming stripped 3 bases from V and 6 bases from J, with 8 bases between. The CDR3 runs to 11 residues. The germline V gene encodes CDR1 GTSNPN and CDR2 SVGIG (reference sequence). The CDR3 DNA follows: TGTGCCTGGAGCAAACAGGATGGCTACACCTTC. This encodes CAWSKQDGYTF.

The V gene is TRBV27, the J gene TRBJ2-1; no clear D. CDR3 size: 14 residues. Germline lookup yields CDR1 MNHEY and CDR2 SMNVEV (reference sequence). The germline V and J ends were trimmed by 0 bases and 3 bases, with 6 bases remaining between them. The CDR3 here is CASSLSGRYNEQFF. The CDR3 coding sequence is TGTGCCAGCAGTTTATCGGGTCGCTACAATGAGCAGTTCTTC.

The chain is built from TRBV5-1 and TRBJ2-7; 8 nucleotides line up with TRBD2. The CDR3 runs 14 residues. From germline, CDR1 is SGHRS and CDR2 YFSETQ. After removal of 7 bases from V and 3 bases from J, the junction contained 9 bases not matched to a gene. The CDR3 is CASASVAGIYEQYF. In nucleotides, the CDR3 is TGCGCCAGCGCCTCCGTAGCGGGGATCTACGAGCAGTACTTC.

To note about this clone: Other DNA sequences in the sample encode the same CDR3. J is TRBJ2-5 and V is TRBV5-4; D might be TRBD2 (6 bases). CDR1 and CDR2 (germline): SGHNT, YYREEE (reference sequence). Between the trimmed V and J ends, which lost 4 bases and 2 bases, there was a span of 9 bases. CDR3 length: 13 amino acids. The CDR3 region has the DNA TGTGCCAGCAGCCCGGGGGTACAAGAGACCCAGTACTTC. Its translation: CASSPGVQETQYF.

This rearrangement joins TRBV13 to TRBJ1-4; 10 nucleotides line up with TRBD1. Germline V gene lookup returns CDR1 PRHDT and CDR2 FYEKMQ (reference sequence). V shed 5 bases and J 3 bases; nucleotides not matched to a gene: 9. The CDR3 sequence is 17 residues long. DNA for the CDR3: TGTGCCAGCAGCCGGGGACAGGGGCCACCCGCTAATGAAAAACTGTTTTTT. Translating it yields CASSRGQGPPANEKLFF.

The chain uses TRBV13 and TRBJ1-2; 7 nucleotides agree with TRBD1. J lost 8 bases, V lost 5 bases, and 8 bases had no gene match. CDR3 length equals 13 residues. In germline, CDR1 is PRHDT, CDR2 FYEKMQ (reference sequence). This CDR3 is CASSTVGGGGYTF. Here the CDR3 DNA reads TGTGCCAGCAGCACCGTAGGGGGCGGCGGCTACACCTTC.

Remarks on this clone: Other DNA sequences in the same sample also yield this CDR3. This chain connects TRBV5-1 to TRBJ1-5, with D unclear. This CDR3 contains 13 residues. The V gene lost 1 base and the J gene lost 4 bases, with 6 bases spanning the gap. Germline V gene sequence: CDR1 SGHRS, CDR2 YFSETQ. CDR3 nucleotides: TGCGCCAGCAGCTTGTTGGGTAATCAGCCCCAGCATTTT. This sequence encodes CASSLLGNQPQHF.

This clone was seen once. The CDR3 region is CASSLMVGTGELFF. CDR3 DNA: TGCGCCAGCAGCTTGATGGTGGGCACCGGGGAGCTGTTTTTT. The chain employs TRBV5-1 and TRBJ2-2; D gene ambiguous. Germline V gene sequence: CDR1 SGHRS, CDR2 YFSETQ. V shed 1 base and J shed 4 bases, with 8 bases lying between them. The CDR3 sequence is 14 residues long.

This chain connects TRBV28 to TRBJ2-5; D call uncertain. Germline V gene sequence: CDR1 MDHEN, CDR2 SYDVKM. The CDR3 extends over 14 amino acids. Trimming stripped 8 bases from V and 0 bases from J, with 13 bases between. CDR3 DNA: TGTGCCAGCGCTCAGCCGTCGTACCAAGAGACCCAGTACTTC. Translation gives CASAQPSYQETQYF.

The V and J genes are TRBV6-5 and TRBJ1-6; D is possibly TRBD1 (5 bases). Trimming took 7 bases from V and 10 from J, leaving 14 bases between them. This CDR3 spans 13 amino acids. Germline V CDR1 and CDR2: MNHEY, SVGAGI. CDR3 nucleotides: TGTGCCAGCAAAGGCAGGGAGGGATCACCCCTCCACTTT. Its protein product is CASKGREGSPLHF.

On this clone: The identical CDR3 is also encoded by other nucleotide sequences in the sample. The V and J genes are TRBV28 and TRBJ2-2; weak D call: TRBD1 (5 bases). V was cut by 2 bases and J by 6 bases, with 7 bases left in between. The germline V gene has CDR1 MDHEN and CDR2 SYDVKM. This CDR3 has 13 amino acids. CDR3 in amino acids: CASSLVGAGELFF. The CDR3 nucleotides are TGTGCCAGCAGTTTAGTAGGGGCCGGGGAGCTGTTTTTT. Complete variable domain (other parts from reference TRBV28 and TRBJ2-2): DVKVTQSSRYLVKRTGEKVFLECVQDMDHENMFWYRQDPGLGLRLIYFSYDVKMKEKGDIPEGYSVSREKKERFSLILESASTNQTSMYLCASSLVGAGELFFGEGSRLTVL.

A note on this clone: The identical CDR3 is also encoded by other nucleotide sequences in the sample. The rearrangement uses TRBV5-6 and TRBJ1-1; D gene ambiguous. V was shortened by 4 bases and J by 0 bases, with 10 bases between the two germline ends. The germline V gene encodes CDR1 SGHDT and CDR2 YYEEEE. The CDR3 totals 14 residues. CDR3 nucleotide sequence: TGTGCCAGCAGCCTATTAGGCATGAACACTGAAGCTTTCTTT. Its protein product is CASSLLGMNTEAFF.

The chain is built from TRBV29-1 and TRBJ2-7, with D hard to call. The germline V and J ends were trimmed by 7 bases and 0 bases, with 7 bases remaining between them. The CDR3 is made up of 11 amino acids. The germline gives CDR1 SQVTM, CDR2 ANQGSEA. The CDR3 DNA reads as TGCAGCGGAGAGAACTCCTACGAGCAGTACTTC. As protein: CSGENSYEQYF.

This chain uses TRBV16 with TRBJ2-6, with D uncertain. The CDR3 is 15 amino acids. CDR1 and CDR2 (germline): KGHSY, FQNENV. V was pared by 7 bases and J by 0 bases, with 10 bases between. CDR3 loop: CASTHPPSGANVLTF. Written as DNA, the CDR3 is TGTGCCAGCACCCACCCCCCCTCTGGGGCCAACGTCCTGACTTTC.

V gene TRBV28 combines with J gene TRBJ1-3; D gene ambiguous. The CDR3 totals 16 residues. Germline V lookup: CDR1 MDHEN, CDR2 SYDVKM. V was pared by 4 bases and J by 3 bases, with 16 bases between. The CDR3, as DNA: TGTGCCAGCAGTTCCAGTCGTATTAGGGTTGGAAACACCATATATTTT. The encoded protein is CASSSSRIRVGNTIYF.

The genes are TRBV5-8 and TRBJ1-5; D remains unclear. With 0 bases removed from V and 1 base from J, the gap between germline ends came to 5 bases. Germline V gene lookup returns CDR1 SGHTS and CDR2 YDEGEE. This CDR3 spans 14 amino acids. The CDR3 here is CASSLAGSNQPQHF. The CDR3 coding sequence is TGTGCCAGCAGCTTGGCTGGGAGCAATCAGCCCCAGCATTTT.

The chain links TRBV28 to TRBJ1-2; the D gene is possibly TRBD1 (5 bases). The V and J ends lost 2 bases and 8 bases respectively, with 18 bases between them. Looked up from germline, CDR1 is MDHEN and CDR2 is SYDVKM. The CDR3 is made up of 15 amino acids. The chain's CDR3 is CASSLRPDTPRGYTF. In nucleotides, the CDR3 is TGTGCCAGCAGTTTACGCCCGGACACGCCCCGGGGCTACACCTTC.

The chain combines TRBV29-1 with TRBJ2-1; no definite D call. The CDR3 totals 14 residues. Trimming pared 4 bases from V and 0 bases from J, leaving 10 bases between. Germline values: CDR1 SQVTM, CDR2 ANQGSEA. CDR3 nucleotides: TGCAGCGTTGGCTATCCCGGCTCCTACAATGAGCAGTTCTTC. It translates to CSVGYPGSYNEQFF.

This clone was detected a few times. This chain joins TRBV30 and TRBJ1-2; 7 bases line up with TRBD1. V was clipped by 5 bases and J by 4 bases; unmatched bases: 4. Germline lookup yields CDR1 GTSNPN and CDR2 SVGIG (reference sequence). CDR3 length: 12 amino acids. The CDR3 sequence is CAWWTGIYGYTF. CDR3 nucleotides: TGTGCCTGGTGGACAGGCATCTATGGCTACACCTTC.

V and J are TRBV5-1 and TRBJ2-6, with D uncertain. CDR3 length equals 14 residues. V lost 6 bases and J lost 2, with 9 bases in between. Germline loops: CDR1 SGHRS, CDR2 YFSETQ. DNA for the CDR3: TGCGCCAGCACAAGTTCTCCTGGGGCCAACGTCCTGACTTTC. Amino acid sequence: CASTSSPGANVLTF.

The CDR3: CASSTPGTGITDTQYF. The CDR3 DNA reads TGTGCCAGCAGCACTCCCGGGACAGGTATCACAGATACGCAGTATTTT. The rearrangement uses TRBV4-2 and TRBJ2-3; TRBD1 aligns across 8 bases. After removal of 5 bases from V and 2 bases from J, the junction contained 9 bases not matched to a gene. The CDR3 has 16 amino acids. Germline loops: CDR1 LGHNA, CDR2 YNFKEQ.

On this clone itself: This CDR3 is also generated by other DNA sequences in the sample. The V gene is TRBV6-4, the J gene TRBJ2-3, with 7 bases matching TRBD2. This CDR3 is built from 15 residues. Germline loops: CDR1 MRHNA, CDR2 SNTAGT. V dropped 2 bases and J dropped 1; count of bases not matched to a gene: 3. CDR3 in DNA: TGTGCCAGCAGTGACGGTGGACTAGGCACAGATACGCAGTATTTT. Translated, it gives CASSDGGLGTDTQYF.